This TCR beta chain emerged from a study of blood T cell repertoires in COVID-19. The table came from immunoSEQ multiplex PCR; TCRdb's copy has only in-frame clones and leaves some out. Of about 190,000 clones listed, nearly 90% are singletons. V dropped 3 bases and J dropped 8; count of bases not matched to a gene: 7. Germline-derived CDR1 and CDR2 are LNHDA and SQIVND (reference sequence). This CDR3 has 15 amino acids. The rearrangement uses TRBV19 and TRBJ1-4, with TRBD1 matching over 9 bases. The sample was peripheral blood. The receptor was isolated from a woman aged 40 to 49 who had recovered from COVID-19. As DNA, the CDR3 is TGTGCCAGTAGTATGATGGGACAGGGTGGAGAAAAACTGTTTTTT. Its translation: CASSMMGQGGEKLFF.